These T cell receptor beta chains were read from a single sample in a study of TIL therapy for anti-PD-1-resistant metastatic lung cancer. The protocol was immunoSEQ multiplex PCR, while the TCRdb copy is restricted to in-frame clones and leaves out a portion. The sample lists some 20,000 clones; 60% to 80% were seen once. Here the sequenced sample was blood, taken at baseline. The receptors originated from a person aged 25-85 years with non-small cell lung cancer. Each CDR3 is given with its conserved first and last residue. Fields, in order: J gene, clone size, V gene, D gene, CDR3 DNA, CDR3 protein. The D gene is left open where the match is weak. Not every row has a clone size; where given, it reads once, few, many or a size class.

J: TRBJ2-3
size: -
V: TRBV7-2
D: -
DNA: TGTGCCAGCAGCCCAGGGATTCACACAGATACGCAGTATTTT
CDR3: CASSPGIHTDTQYF

J: TRBJ1-2
size: -
V: TRBV6-2/TRBV6-3
D: -
DNA: TGTGCCAGCAGTTACGGTAGGATCAGAGACTACACCTTC
CDR3: CASSYGRIRDYTF

J: TRBJ2-5
size: -
V: TRBV11-2
D: -
DNA: TGTGCCAGCAGCTTCAGGGGACCCGGTGGCGGGGAGACCCAGTACTTC
CDR3: CASSFRGPGGGETQYF

J: TRBJ2-5
size: -
V: TRBV4-2
D: -
DNA: TGTGCCAGCAGCCAAGCGCCACCTATTTCGCGCGAGACCCAGTACTTC
CDR3: CASSQAPPISRETQYF

J: TRBJ1-1
size: few
V: TRBV4-1
D: -
DNA: TGCGCCAGCAGCCGGGGGTCTTGGAGTGATGACACTGAAGCTTTCTTT
CDR3: CASSRGSWSDDTEAFF

J: TRBJ1-2
size: once
V: TRBV10-3
D: -
DNA: TGTGCCATCAGTGAGGAAGGGCGCCTCTATGGCTACACCTTC
CDR3: CAISEEGRLYGYTF

J: TRBJ2-2
size: -
V: TRBV5-5
D: -
DNA: TGTGCCAGCACCCCAATCGGTGCGACTAACACCGGGGAGCTGTTTTTT
CDR3: CASTPIGATNTGELFF

J: TRBJ1-1
size: once
V: TRBV9
D: TRBD1
DNA: TGTGCCAGCAGCGTAGGTCAGGGGGCGAACACTGAAGCTTTCTTT
CDR3: CASSVGQGANTEAFF

J: TRBJ1-3
size: once
V: TRBV6-5
D: -
DNA: TGTGCCAGCAGTACTCGCTGGGGAAACACCATATATTTT
CDR3: CASSTRWGNTIYF

J: TRBJ2-7
size: once
V: TRBV18
D: TRBD1
DNA: TGTGCCAGCTCACCGACAGGGGCTCTTTCCTACGAGCAGTACTTC
CDR3: CASSPTGALSYEQYF

J: TRBJ1-5
size: -
V: TRBV9
D: -
DNA: TGTGCCAGCAGCGTAGGCGTGGATCAGCCCCAGCATTTT
CDR3: CASSVGVDQPQHF

J: TRBJ2-3
size: -
V: TRBV4-1
D: TRBD2
DNA: TGCGCCAGCAGCCCCCCTAGCGGGAGGGCCCTGAGCACAGCAGATACGCAGTATTTT
CDR3: CASSPPSGRALSTADTQYF

J: TRBJ1-6
size: few
V: TRBV6-5
D: -
DNA: TGTGCCAGCACTAGAGCCTCCCATAATTCACCCCTCCACTTT
CDR3: CASTRASHNSPLHF

J: TRBJ1-3
size: -
V: TRBV6-5
D: -
DNA: TGTGCCAGCAGTTGGGGGCCTCCCTCTGGAAACACCATATATTTT
CDR3: CASSWGPPSGNTIYF

J: TRBJ1-5
size: -
V: TRBV19
D: -
DNA: TGTGCCACCAAGGGAGGCAATCAGCCCCAGCATTTT
CDR3: CATKGGNQPQHF

J: TRBJ1-4
size: -
V: TRBV15
D: -
DNA: TGTGCCACCAGCAGAGATCTGGGCAGGGTGGAAAAACTGTTTTTT
CDR3: CATSRDLGRVEKLFF

J: TRBJ1-2
size: -
V: TRBV5-1
D: -
DNA: TGCGCCAGCAGCCCTAATCGACAGTCTAACTATGGCTACACCTTC
CDR3: CASSPNRQSNYGYTF

J: TRBJ2-1
size: -
V: TRBV7-9
D: -
DNA: TGTGCCAGCAGCTTAGTTCTGCGGGGCCGGGTTAATGAGCAGTTCTTC
CDR3: CASSLVLRGRVNEQFF

J: TRBJ1-6
size: -
V: TRBV5-1
D: TRBD1
DNA: TGCGCCAGCAGCTTGGTGACAGGGGGAATAGTAGAATCACCCCTCCACTTT
CDR3: CASSLVTGGIVESPLHF

J: TRBJ2-5
size: once
V: TRBV3-1/TRBV3-2
D: TRBD2
DNA: TGTGCCACCCGGAAGGCGGGGGGCCCGCAAGAGACCCAGTACTTC
CDR3: CATRKAGGPQETQYF

J: TRBJ1-1
size: -
V: TRBV5-1
D: TRBD1
DNA: TGCGCCAGCAGCTGGGAGGGGGCCGGGAGGAACACTGAAGCTTTCTTT
CDR3: CASSWEGAGRNTEAFF

J: TRBJ2-1
size: -
V: TRBV6-6
D: -
DNA: TGTGCCAGCATGGGCGGGTATGAGCAGTTCTTC
CDR3: CASMGGYEQFF

J: TRBJ1-4
size: -
V: TRBV18
D: TRBD1
DNA: TGTGCCAGCTCACCACCCCGACAGGGCCTTAATGAAAAACTGTTTTTT
CDR3: CASSPPRQGLNEKLFF